These 27 T cell receptor beta chains were sequenced from one sample in a study of vaccination and CD4 T cells after COVID-19. Oncomine TCR Beta short-read sequencing was applied to DNA from cultured CD4+ T cells. TCRdb recomputed calls from the PCR reads with MiXCR, one row per CDR3 protein. The sample contains about 21,000 distinct CDR3 sequences, almost 50% of which appear only once. Their recognized antigens are unknown. Treatment in this sample: roughly ten-day PBMC culture with coronavirus spike peptide pools or control peptides (ViraFEST assay). Sequenced sample: CD4+ T cells from blood, cultured in vitro. Receptors originate from a human donor who had recovered from COVID-19.

Sample share makes this clonotype medium-sized. The rearrangement uses TRBV28 and TRBJ1-1; D gene unclear. The V end was cut by 3 bases, the J end by 10 bases, with 9 bases between. This CDR3 contains 11 residues. From germline, CDR1 is MDHEN and CDR2 SYDVKM. CDR3 in amino acids: CASSFIAGAFF. DNA for the CDR3: TGTGCCAGCAGTTTTATAGCCGGAGCTTTCTTT.

The V gene is TRBV20-1, the J gene TRBJ2-5; TRBD1 matches at 8 bases. V shed 6 bases, J shed 4 bases, and the junction held 7 bases outside the gene matches. CDR1 is DFQATT and CDR2 is SNEGSKA in the germline V gene (reference sequence). The CDR3 loop spans 13 amino acids. This CDR3 is CSAPGQVAETQYF. The CDR3 DNA sequence: TGCAGTGCCCCGGGACAGGTTGCAGAGACCCAGTACTTC.

This clonotype was seen a handful of times. The V call is TRBV6-2 or TRBV6-3, the J call TRBJ1-2, with 11 nucleotides matching TRBD1. CDR3 length: 15 residues. V dropped 6 bases and J dropped 3; count of bases not matched to a gene: 6. Germline V gene sequence: CDR1 MNHEY, CDR2 SVGEGT. In nucleotides, the CDR3 is TGTGCCAGCAGACCCGGGACAGGGGGGGACTATGGCTACACCTTC. Its translation: CASRPGTGGDYGYTF.

The rearrangement uses TRBV20-1 and TRBJ2-3; 11 positions agree with TRBD1. Germline V gene sequence: CDR1 DFQATT, CDR2 SNEGSKA (reference sequence). The CDR3 totals 15 residues. J gave up 6 bases and V 1 base, and 6 bases lay outside the gene matches. The CDR3: CSARGPGQGVDTQYF. The CDR3 DNA is TGCAGTGCTAGAGGGCCGGGACAGGGGGTTGATACGCAGTATTTT.

This clonotype was found a few times. This chain uses TRBV6-2 or TRBV6-3 with TRBJ1-1; 9 bases agree with TRBD1. The trim removed 4 bases at V and 3 bases at J, leaving 6 bases unmatched. The CDR3 is 15 residues long. The germline V gene has CDR1 MNHEY and CDR2 SVGEGT. The CDR3 nucleotides are TGTGCCAGCAGTTGGGGGACAGGGTTGGACACTGAAGCTTTCTTT. It translates to CASSWGTGLDTEAFF.

The CDR3 DNA sequence: TGCAGTGCTCTCTCACTTGAGACCCAGTACTTC. Amino acid sequence: CSALSLETQYF. The chain joins TRBV20-1 to TRBJ2-5; D not resolved. The CDR3 has 11 residues. Germline V CDR1 and CDR2: DFQATT, SNEGSKA (reference sequence). Trimming pared 5 bases from V and 5 bases from J, leaving 9 bases between.

There are a few counts of this clonotype. V gene TRBV7-9 combines with J gene TRBJ2-5; no clear D gene. Trimming took 8 bases from V and 2 from J, leaving 12 bases between them. The CDR3 consists of 13 residues. Germline-derived CDR1 and CDR2 are SEHNR and FQNEAQ (reference sequence). The CDR3 here is CASRMEAQETQYF. The CDR3 region has the DNA TGTGCCAGCCGTATGGAAGCTCAAGAGACCCAGTACTTC.

By sample fraction, this clonotype is medium-sized. This sequence joins TRBV9 and TRBJ2-5; 9 nucleotides align to TRBD2. In germline, CDR1 is SGDLS, CDR2 YYNGEE. V lost 4 bases to trimming and J lost 5 bases; unmatched junction nucleotides: 12. The length of the CDR3 is 16 residues. CDR3 in amino acids: CASSLYAGGPGETQYF. Here the CDR3 DNA reads TGTGCCAGCAGCCTCTATGCGGGAGGGCCGGGGGAGACCCAGTACTTC. Complete variable domain (other parts from reference TRBV9 and TRBJ2-5): DSGVTQTPKHLITATGQRVTLRCSPRSGDLSVYWYQQSLDQGLQFLIQYYNGEERAKGNILERFSAQQFPDLHSELNLSSLELGDSALYFCASSLYAGGPGETQYFGPGTRLLVL.

The chain links TRBV25-1 to TRBJ1-2; D call uncertain. The V end lost 2 bases, the J end lost 3 bases, and 7 bases lay between the germline ends. This CDR3 region has 13 residues. In germline, CDR1 is MGHDK, CDR2 SYGVNS. The CDR3 coding sequence is TGTGCCAGCAGTGAAATCGGACACTATGGCTACACCTTC. This gives the protein CASSEIGHYGYTF.

About this clonotype itself: The junction does not match germline at one end; this may be a read error. The rearrangement joins TRBV12-3 or TRBV12-4 to TRBJ1-3; the D gene is possibly TRBD1 (5 bases). The CDR3 totals 12 residues. This CDR3 reads CASRGVGSGGHF. In nucleotides, the CDR3 is TGTGCCAGCAGGGGGGTGGGTAGCGGAGGACATTTT.

This rearrangement joins TRBV6-1 to TRBJ2-5; D is unresolved. Trimming pared 6 bases from V and 5 bases from J, leaving 13 bases between. CDR1 and CDR2 (germline): MNHNS, SASEGT. There are 13 residues in the CDR3. The CDR3 coding sequence is TGTGCCAGCAGGGCTGATGGGCAGGAGACCCAGTACTTC. Protein sequence: CASRADGQETQYF.

The rearrangement joins TRBV28 to TRBJ2-7; TRBD1 agrees at 9 bases. J was trimmed by 3 bases and V by 6 bases; bases with no gene match: 6. Germline loops: CDR1 MDHEN, CDR2 SYDVKM. This CDR3 comprises 14 residues. The CDR3 DNA reads TGTGCCAGCAGCGGGACAGGGAGTTTCTACGAGCAGTACTTC. This gives the protein CASSGTGSFYEQYF.

CDR3 sequence (DNA): TGTGCCAGCAGTGGAGGGCCAGGGAGCTCCTACGAGCAGTACTTC. Translating it yields CASSGGPGSSYEQYF. This rearrangement joins TRBV6-4 to TRBJ2-7; TRBD1 or TRBD2 may be the D gene (5 bases each). Germline V gene lookup returns CDR1 MRHNA and CDR2 SNTAGT. Trimming stripped 4 bases from V and 0 bases from J, with 13 bases between. CDR3 length: 15 residues.

The genes are TRBV6-2 or TRBV6-3 and TRBJ2-5; 10 nucleotides match TRBD2. Trimming at V came to 2 bases and at J to 4 bases, leaving 7 bases not matched to a gene. The CDR3 is made up of 16 amino acids. Germline V gives CDR1 MNHEY, CDR2 SVGEGT. The CDR3 here is CASSYVIAGGGETQYF. CDR3 nucleotides: TGTGCCAGCAGTTACGTTATAGCGGGAGGAGGAGAGACCCAGTACTTC.

V gene TRBV5-4 combines with J gene TRBJ2-5; D gene uncertain. The CDR3 runs to 13 residues. Germline CDR1 reads SGHNT; CDR2 reads YYREEE (reference sequence). Trimming cost V 4 bases and J 1 base, with 8 bases left between them. CDR3 in amino acids: CASSRRFQETQYF. The CDR3, as DNA: TGTGCCAGCAGCCGAAGGTTCCAAGAGACCCAGTACTTC.

This sequence joins TRBV5-1 and TRBJ2-5; D uncertain. V was pared by 2 bases and J by 1 base, with 0 bases between. CDR1 and CDR2 from the germline V gene are SGHRS and YFSETQ. CDR3 size: 11 residues. In DNA, the CDR3 is TGCGCCAGCAGCTTCCAAGAGACCCAGTACTTC. Translation: CASSFQETQYF.

This sequence joins TRBV2 and TRBJ2-3, with 9 bases matching TRBD2. V shed 8 bases, J shed 3 bases, and the junction held 3 bases outside the gene matches. From germline, CDR1 is SNHLY and CDR2 FYNNEI. The CDR3 runs to 13 residues. The chain's CDR3 is CASFSGRTDTQYF. The CDR3 DNA reads TGTGCCAGCTTTAGCGGGAGAACAGATACGCAGTATTTT. Full variable domain (outside the CDR3, taken from reference TRBV2 and TRBJ2-3): EPEVTQTPSHQVTQMGQEVILRCVPISNHLYFYWYRQILGQKVEFLVSFYNNEISEKSEIFDDQFSVERPDGSNFTLKIRSTKLEDSAMYFCASFSGRTDTQYFGPGTRLTVL.

The chain has TRBV27 and TRBJ1-2; D not certain. V was cut by 8 bases and J by 8 bases, with 12 bases left in between. Germline V gene data show CDR1 as MNHEY and CDR2 as SMNVEV (reference sequence). This CDR3 contains 11 residues. The CDR3 region has the DNA TGTGCCAGCGGGGAGCTCAGCGGCTACACCTTC. This sequence encodes CASGELSGYTF.

The chain combines TRBV20-1 with TRBJ2-7; D gene unclear. CDR3 size: 11 residues. Per germline, CDR1 DFQATT and CDR2 SNEGSKA (reference sequence). Trimming pared 4 bases from V and 2 bases from J, leaving 6 bases between. The CDR3, as DNA: TGCAGTGCTACCGGAACCTACGAGCAGTACTTC. Translated, it gives CSATGTYEQYF.

This clonotype was counted a few times. The J gene is TRBJ1-1, the V gene TRBV11-2; tentative D call: TRBD1 (6 bases). The germline V and J ends were trimmed by 5 bases and 10 bases, with 17 bases remaining between them. Germline lookup yields CDR1 SGHAT and CDR2 FQNNGV. The CDR3 is made up of 13 amino acids. CDR3 loop: CASSLSTGKGAFF. The CDR3 DNA is TGTGCCAGCAGCCTAAGTACAGGGAAAGGAGCTTTCTTT.

This clonotype has just a few counts. V and J are TRBV24-1 and TRBJ2-5, with TRBD2 identical over 9 bases. The CDR3 runs 16 residues. Losses at the gene ends were 10 bases for V and 1 base for J; bases not matched to a gene: 12. Germline values: CDR1 KGHDR, CDR2 SFDVKD. CDR3 in amino acids: CATGGASGAIQETQYF. As DNA, the CDR3 is TGTGCCACGGGAGGGGCTAGCGGGGCTATCCAAGAGACCCAGTACTTC.

A single count supports this clonotype. The junction and the germline gene differ at one end; a read error may be behind it. The V gene is TRBV5-3, the J gene TRBJ1-2; D is perhaps TRBD1 (5 bases). TRBV5-3 is an open reading frame whose function is uncertain. The CDR3 consists of 15 residues. The CDR3 sequence: CASSLGQVVFYGYTF. The CDR3 DNA reads as TGTGCCAGCAGCTTGGGGCAGGTTGTGTTCTATGGCTACACCTTC.

This clonotype was recorded a few times. This chain joins TRBV19 and TRBJ1-2, with D maybe TRBD1 (5 bases). From germline, CDR1 is LNHDA and CDR2 SQIVND (reference sequence). V was pared by 3 bases and J by 5 bases, with 16 bases between. The CDR3 spans 15 residues. CDR3 sequence reads: CASSIDSSGGYGYTF. Here the CDR3 DNA reads TGTGCCAGTAGTATTGATAGCTCCGGGGGGTATGGCTACACCTTC.

The rearrangement links TRBV15 to TRBJ2-5, with D hard to call. V dropped 3 bases and J dropped 2 bases, with 1 base sitting between them. The CDR3 has 11 residues. The germline V gene has CDR1 LNHNV and CDR2 YYDKDF (reference sequence). The CDR3 protein is CATSRQETQYF. The CDR3 region has the DNA TGTGCCACCAGCAGGCAAGAGACCCAGTACTTC.

There are a few counts of this clonotype. This sequence joins TRBV28 and TRBJ1-2; D remains ambiguous. Trimming left V 5 bases short and J 8 bases short, with 6 bases between. Germline V gives CDR1 MDHEN, CDR2 SYDVKM. This CDR3 region has 10 residues. CDR3 in amino acids: CASSRVGYTF. CDR3 sequence (DNA): TGTGCCAGCAGTCGGGTCGGCTACACCTTC.

The chain recombines TRBV29-1 with TRBJ1-2; D uncertain. V lost 0 bases, J lost 5 bases, and 7 bases lay in between. The CDR3 totals 12 residues. Germline-derived CDR1 and CDR2 are SQVTM and ANQGSEA. CDR3 protein: CSVEDRGYGYTF. CDR3 DNA: TGCAGCGTTGAAGATCGGGGTTATGGCTACACCTTC.

A note on this clonotype: Germline and junction disagree at one end, which may indicate a read error. The chain carries TRBV6-5 and TRBJ2-3; 10 nucleotides align to TRBD2. The CDR3 extends over 17 amino acids. Germline lookup yields CDR1 MNHEY and CDR2 SVGAGI. The CDR3 DNA reads as TGTGCCAGCAGTTACTCGAACCTAGCGGGAGTTACAGCTACGCAGTATTTT. It specifies CASSYSNLAGVTATQYF.